The 29 T cell receptor beta chains below all came from one sample that was sequenced in a study of cytomegalovirus exposure and HLA in healthy donors. The primer mix had 60 Vbeta and 13 Jbeta primers. Clones were read by immunoSEQ multiplex PCR, and TCRdb kept only the in-frame ones, dropping some. The sample lists about 140,000 clones, roughly 76% occurring once. Sequenced sample: PBMCs. These receptors came from a human donor in good health.

V gene TRBV11-2 combines with J gene TRBJ1-2, with a possible D match to TRBD1 (5 bases). The ends were cut back, 0 bases at V and 3 bases at J, with 11 bases in the middle. The CDR3 runs 15 residues. The germline V gene has CDR1 SGHAT and CDR2 FQNNGV. The CDR3 is CASSLDSQGYYGYTF. The CDR3, as DNA: TGTGCCAGCAGCTTAGATTCCCAGGGATACTATGGCTACACCTTC.

This chain connects TRBV28 to TRBJ2-1; 8 bases are shared with TRBD2. The V segment lost 5 bases and the J segment 0 bases; nucleotides outside the gene matches: 9. Germline V gene sequence: CDR1 MDHEN, CDR2 SYDVKM. The CDR3 is 17 residues long. CDR3 nucleotides: TGTGCCAGCAGTACCCCCCCGCGGGGGGACTCCTACAATGAGCAGTTCTTC. Protein product: CASSTPPRGDSYNEQFF.

The chain links TRBV14 to TRBJ1-3, with 7 bases matching TRBD1. This CDR3 has 16 residues. From germline, CDR1 is SGHDN and CDR2 FVKESK. J lost 2 bases, V lost 2 bases, and 6 bases had no gene match. In DNA, the CDR3 is TGTGCCAGCAGCCAAACGGGACAGCCACCTGGAAACACCATATATTTT. Its protein is CASSQTGQPPGNTIYF.

This chain connects TRBV30 to TRBJ2-3; 8 positions match TRBD2. CDR1 is GTSNPN, CDR2 SVGIG, per germline (reference sequence). The CDR3 has 15 residues. Trimming took 8 bases from V and 8 from J; bases not matched to a gene: 18. The CDR3 DNA reads as TGTGCCATCCGACTAGCGCGACAATTCGGAGGTACGCAGTATTTT. Translated, it gives CAIRLARQFGGTQYF.

This clone was seen only a few times. This chain joins TRBV7-9 and TRBJ2-3, with 8 bases aligning to TRBD1. Per germline, CDR1 SEHNR and CDR2 FQNEAQ (reference sequence). The V gene end was trimmed by 3 bases and the J gene end by 5 bases; junction bases not matched to a gene: 10. The CDR3 length is 16 residues. This chain's CDR3 is CASSFPGQGTRDTQYF. The CDR3 DNA sequence: TGTGCCAGCAGCTTCCCCGGACAGGGAACGAGAGATACGCAGTATTTT. Together with reference TRBV7-9 and TRBJ2-3, the CDR3 gives the full variable domain: DTGVSQNPRHKITKRGQNVTFRCDPISEHNRLYWYRQTLGQGPEFLTYFQNEAQLEKSRLLSDRFSAERPKGSFSTLEIQRTEQGDSAMYLCASSFPGQGTRDTQYFGPGTRLTVL.

In this sample, this clone turned up a few times. This chain links TRBV7-9 with TRBJ2-1; D is ambiguous. Deletions cut 5 bases from V and 7 bases from J, with 6 bases between. Germline-derived CDR1 and CDR2 are SEHNR and FQNEAQ (reference sequence). This CDR3 has 11 residues. The CDR3 DNA follows: TGTGCCAGCAGCCCCGGGAATGAGCAGTTCTTC. This sequence encodes CASSPGNEQFF.

The V gene is TRBV5-5, the J gene TRBJ2-2; TRBD2 matches 8 bases. The CDR3 runs to 14 residues. Germline V lookup: CDR1 SGHKS, CDR2 YYEKEE (reference sequence). V gave up 5 bases and J gave up 4 bases; unmatched junction bases: 4. This CDR3 reads CASSRLALTGELFF. The CDR3 region has the DNA TGTGCCAGCAGTCGACTAGCGCTCACCGGGGAGCTGTTTTTT.

The chain couples TRBV10-3 to TRBJ2-3; D gene uncertain. The ends were cut back, 7 bases at V and 2 bases at J, with 10 bases in the middle. The germline gives CDR1 ENHRY, CDR2 SYGVKD. The CDR3 extends over 13 amino acids. Here the CDR3 reads CAIKSEVTDTQYF. Written as DNA, the CDR3 is TGTGCCATCAAATCAGAGGTCACAGATACGCAGTATTTT.

The CDR3 nucleotides are TGTGCCAGCAGCGCCCGGGAGTATGGCTACACCTTC. Protein product: CASSAREYGYTF. The chain recombines TRBV9 with TRBJ1-2; D remains ambiguous. The V and J ends lost 3 bases and 5 bases respectively, with 8 bases between them. This CDR3 spans 12 amino acids. Germline V gene lookup returns CDR1 SGDLS and CDR2 YYNGEE.

This clone appeared a few times. The CDR3 loop reads CASSDSVGLAFNEQFF. The CDR3 nucleotides are TGTGCCAGCAGTGACTCGGTTGGACTAGCATTCAATGAGCAGTTCTTC. The V gene is TRBV6-4, the J gene TRBJ2-1; TRBD2 aligns across 8 bases. The germline gives CDR1 MRHNA, CDR2 SNTAGT. The CDR3 contains 16 residues. V shed 0 bases and J 6 bases; nucleotides not matched to a gene: 7.

The genes are TRBV7-3 and TRBJ2-1; TRBD2 agrees at 9 bases. The CDR3 sequence is 15 residues long. Germline CDR1 and CDR2: SGHTA and FQGTGA. V dropped 4 bases and J dropped 8; count of bases not matched to a gene: 9. CDR3 sequence (DNA): TGTGCCAGCAGCTCTACTAGCGGGCCCTTTCATGAGCAGTTCTTC. Protein: CASSSTSGPFHEQFF.

CDR3 protein: CASSQDSRGRGEQYF. CDR3 sequence (DNA): TGCGCCAGCAGCCAAGATTCCAGGGGCCGAGGGGAGCAGTACTTC. This chain links TRBV4-1 with TRBJ2-7; tentative D call: TRBD1 (6 bases). Germline V gene sequence: CDR1 MGHRA, CDR2 YSYEKL. The ends were cut back, 0 bases at V and 7 bases at J, with 16 bases in the middle. The CDR3 covers 15 residues.

As regards this clone: Other DNA sequences in the sample encode the same CDR3. The chain links TRBV2 to TRBJ2-1; 11 nucleotides agree with TRBD2. From germline, CDR1 is SNHLY and CDR2 FYNNEI. This CDR3 region has 16 residues. With 6 bases clipped from V and 7 bases from J, the junction kept 11 bases outside the gene matches. The CDR3 sequence is CASRRPGLAGGNEQFF. Written as DNA, the CDR3 is TGTGCCAGCAGACGCCCGGGGCTAGCGGGAGGAAATGAGCAGTTCTTC.

This clone was picked up a small number of times. The chain has TRBV7-3 and TRBJ2-1; 8 nucleotides match TRBD2. This CDR3 region has 15 residues. Germline V gene data show CDR1 as SGHTA and CDR2 as FQGTGA. V lost 5 bases and J lost 4; bases outside the gene matches: 7. In DNA, the CDR3 is TGTGCCAGCAGCCCCATCGGCGGGGGGTACAATGAGCAGTTCTTC. This encodes CASSPIGGGYNEQFF.

The rearrangement joins TRBV5-6 to TRBJ2-1; D is unresolved. Trimming took off 5 bases at V and 5 bases at J, with 8 bases between the two ends. Germline V gives CDR1 SGHDT, CDR2 YYEEEE. This CDR3 is built from 12 residues. The CDR3 nucleotides read TGTGCCAGCAGTTTTACTCACAATGAGCAGTTCTTC. Translation: CASSFTHNEQFF.

This chain uses TRBV27 with TRBJ1-1, with 9 bases that match TRBD1. Trimming removed 3 bases from V and 9 bases from J; junction bases left unmatched: 2. Germline CDR1 is MNHEY and CDR2 is SMNVEV (reference sequence). The CDR3 is 12 amino acids. CDR3 protein: CASSLNRGQAFF. The CDR3 coding sequence is TGTGCCAGCAGTTTGAACAGGGGGCAAGCTTTCTTT.

The rearrangement joins TRBV15 to TRBJ2-1; tentatively, D is TRBD2 (5 bases). The germline CDR1 and CDR2 sequences are LNHNV and YYDKDF (reference sequence). V lost 0 bases, J lost 11 bases, and 11 bases lay in between. This CDR3 region has 13 residues. Here the CDR3 reads CATSRDPSKKQFF. In DNA, the CDR3 is TGTGCCACCAGCAGAGATCCTAGCAAGAAGCAGTTCTTC. The full variable domain, with the rest looked up from reference TRBV15 and TRBJ2-1, is DAMVIQNPRYQVTQFGKPVTLSCSQTLNHNVMYWYQQKSSQAPKLLFHYYDKDFNNEADTPDNFQSRRPNTSFCFLDIRSPGLGDTAMYLCATSRDPSKKQFFGPGTRLTVL.

The chain joins TRBV6-5 to TRBJ2-7; 12 positions match TRBD1. The CDR3 length is 15 residues. The V gene end was trimmed by 2 bases and the J gene end by 7 bases; junction bases not matched to a gene: 6. Germline values: CDR1 MNHEY, CDR2 SVGAGI. The CDR3 DNA sequence: TGTGCCAGCAGTTACAGGGACAGGGGGCGAAAAGAGCAGTACTTC. Translation: CASSYRDRGRKEQYF.

This clone was detected only a few times. The chain recombines TRBV28 with TRBJ1-5; 10 bases are a match to TRBD1. CDR3 size: 18 residues. In germline, CDR1 is MDHEN, CDR2 SYDVKM. V shed 6 bases and J 0 bases; nucleotides not matched to a gene: 11. CDR3 bases: TGTGCCAGCAGCAGGGACAGGGGTTTCCAGTATAGCAATCAGCCCCAGCATTTT. This codes for CASSRDRGFQYSNQPQHF.

The V gene is TRBV9, the J gene TRBJ2-7; 7 positions match TRBD2. Germline loops: CDR1 SGDLS, CDR2 YYNGEE. This CDR3 region has 14 residues. After removal of 0 bases from V and 4 bases from J, the junction contained 4 bases not matched to a gene. CDR3 protein: CASSVGQRGYEQYF. The CDR3, as DNA: TGTGCCAGCAGCGTAGGCCAGCGGGGTTACGAGCAGTACTTC.

The sample holds many counts of this clone. The chain employs TRBV7-9 and TRBJ1-3; the D is unclear. CDR3 length equals 13 residues. Germline loops: CDR1 SEHNR, CDR2 FQNEAQ (reference sequence). The V and J ends lost 4 bases and 4 bases respectively, with 8 bases between them. CDR3 in amino acids: CASSSALGNTIYF. CDR3 sequence (DNA): TGTGCCAGCAGCTCTGCACTCGGAAACACCATATATTTT. Full variable domain (outside the CDR3, taken from reference TRBV7-9 and TRBJ1-3): DTGVSQNPRHKITKRGQNVTFRCDPISEHNRLYWYRQTLGQGPEFLTYFQNEAQLEKSRLLSDRFSAERPKGSFSTLEIQRTEQGDSAMYLCASSSALGNTIYFGEGSWLTVV.

V gene TRBV29-1 combines with J gene TRBJ1-2; D may be TRBD1 (5 bases). The CDR3 covers 12 residues. Trimming cost V 6 bases and J 2 bases, with 10 bases left between them. The germline V gene encodes CDR1 SQVTM and CDR2 ANQGSEA. The CDR3 protein is CSVRTRNYGYTF. CDR3 DNA: TGCAGCGTCCGGACAAGGAACTATGGCTACACCTTC.

The V gene is TRBV5-5, the J gene TRBJ1-1; 8 nucleotides match TRBD1. Germline CDR1 SGHKS, CDR2 YYEKEE (reference sequence). Germline trimming cut 5 bases from V and 7 bases from J; bases unmatched to any gene: 10. CDR3 length: 14 amino acids. CDR3 protein: CASSYTDRGLEAFF. The CDR3 coding sequence is TGTGCCAGCAGTTATACAGACAGGGGCCTTGAAGCTTTCTTT.

The chain employs TRBV19 and TRBJ2-1; TRBD1 matches 7 bases. Germline V CDR1 and CDR2: LNHDA, SQIVND (reference sequence). CDR3 size: 14 residues. The junction had 2 bases not matched to a gene; V was cut back by 3 bases and J by 3 bases. The DNA of the CDR3 is TGTGCCAGTAGTATGGGGGACAGCTACAATGAGCAGTTCTTC. This codes for CASSMGDSYNEQFF.

The gene calls are TRBV7-8 and TRBJ2-7; a possible D gene is TRBD2 (6 bases). The CDR3 is 17 residues long. V shed 5 bases and J shed 6 bases, with 26 bases lying between them. Germline CDR1 SGHVS, CDR2 FQNEAQ. The chain's CDR3 is CASSRWAGRKSHPEQYF. In DNA, the CDR3 is TGTGCCAGCAGCCGATGGGCGGGACGCAAATCCCACCCCGAGCAGTACTTC.

J is TRBJ2-5 and V is TRBV9, with 8 bases fitting TRBD2. Germline V gene sequence: CDR1 SGDLS, CDR2 YYNGEE. The CDR3 runs to 14 residues. The ends lost 3 bases at V and 7 bases at J; junction bases unmatched: 8. The CDR3 loop reads CASSAQAGERTQYF. CDR3 DNA sequence: TGTGCCAGCAGCGCCCAAGCGGGAGAAAGGACCCAGTACTTC.

The chain recombines TRBV6-1 with TRBJ2-2, with 8 bases fitting TRBD2. This CDR3 is 14 amino acids long. Germline CDR1 MNHNS, CDR2 SASEGT. V shed 11 bases and J 4 bases; nucleotides not matched to a gene: 9. The CDR3 nucleotides are TGTGCCGGCTCCGGGACTAGAAGCACCGGGGAGCTGTTTTTT. Its translation is CAGSGTRSTGELFF.

The rearrangement joins TRBV30 to TRBJ2-5, with 9 bases aligning to TRBD1. CDR1 GTSNPN and CDR2 SVGIG come from the germline V gene (reference sequence). With 2 bases clipped from V and 4 bases from J, the junction kept 8 bases outside the gene matches. The CDR3 is made up of 15 amino acids. DNA for the CDR3: TGTGCCTGGAGTTTTTGGGGACAGGGAGGAGAGACCCAGTACTTC. This gives the protein CAWSFWGQGGETQYF.

This rearrangement joins TRBV10-2 to TRBJ2-3; 10 nucleotides align to TRBD2. With V trimmed by 6 bases and J by 3 bases, 9 bases remained unmatched. This CDR3 comprises 16 residues. Germline lookup yields CDR1 WSHSY and CDR2 SAAADI. The CDR3 DNA reads TGCGCCAGCAGCCAGGGGCTAGCGGGAGCGACAGATACGCAGTATTTT. It translates to CASSQGLAGATDTQYF.